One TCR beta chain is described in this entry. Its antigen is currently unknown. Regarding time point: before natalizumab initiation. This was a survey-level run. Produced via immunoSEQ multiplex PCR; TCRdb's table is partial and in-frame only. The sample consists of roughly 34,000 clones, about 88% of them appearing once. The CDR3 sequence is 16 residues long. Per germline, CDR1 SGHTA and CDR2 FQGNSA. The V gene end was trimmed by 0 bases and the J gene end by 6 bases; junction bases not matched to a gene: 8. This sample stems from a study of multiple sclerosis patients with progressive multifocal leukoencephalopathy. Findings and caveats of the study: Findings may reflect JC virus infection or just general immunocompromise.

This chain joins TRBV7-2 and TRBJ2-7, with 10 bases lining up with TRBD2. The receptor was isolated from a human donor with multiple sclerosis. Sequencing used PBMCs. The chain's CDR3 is CASSLAGRAGGVEQYF. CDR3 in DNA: TGTGCCAGCAGCTTAGCTGGTAGAGCGGGAGGGGTCGAGCAGTACTTC.